The rows below give T cell receptor beta chains drawn from one sample of a study of CD8 T cells in ankylosing spondylitis. TCRdb re-derived calls from the 5' RACE reads in MiXCR, one entry per CDR3 protein. The table lists 350,000 or so distinct CDR3 sequences, 11% of them singletons. The sample taken for sequencing was blood, either unsorted or a sorted T cell fraction (not recorded which). The source of these receptors is a female donor with ankylosing spondylitis or in good health (not recorded which). CDR3s include the opening cysteine and the closing phenylalanine or tryptophan. Each record gives: V gene, D gene, CDR3 length, clone size, J gene, CDR3 protein, CDR3 DNA. The D gene is left open where the match is weak. Clone size, where shown, is once, few, many, or a class for clones that have expanded.

TRBV27	NA	14	few	TRBJ2-1	CASSRGRAGAPKFF	TGTGCCAGCAGTAGGGGAAGGGCAGGGGCTCCTAAGTTCTTC
TRBV12-3/TRBV12-4	TRBD1	15	NA	TRBJ2-6	CASNPTGAGANVLTF	TGTGCCAGCAATCCTACAGGGGCTGGGGCCAACGTCCTGACTTTC
TRBV5-1	NA	14	many	TRBJ2-7	CASSLEGKSYEQYF	TGCGCCAGCAGCTTGGAGGGAAAATCCTACGAGCAGTACTTC
TRBV20-1	NA	14	many	TRBJ1-2	CSAREGQAGYGYTF	TGCAGTGCTAGAGAGGGCCAAGCTGGCTATGGCTACACCTTC
TRBV20-1	NA	13	many	TRBJ2-3	CSATSGITDTQYF	TGCAGTGCTACCTCAGGGATAACAGATACGCAGTATTTT
TRBV7-9	NA	13	many	TRBJ1-1	CASSPVVETEAFF	TGTGCCAGCAGCCCTGTGGTAGAAACTGAAGCTTTCTTT
TRBV9	NA	14	NA	TRBJ2-5	CASSVGTAEETQYF	TGTGCCAGCAGCGTAGGGACAGCCGAAGAGACCCAGTACTTC
TRBV20-1	NA	15	many	TRBJ2-1	CSAREGGGLLNEQFF	TGCAGTGCTAGGGAAGGGGGTGGACTACTCAATGAGCAGTTCTTC
TRBV5-1	TRBD1	14	few	TRBJ2-3	CASSGGQPTDTQYF	TGCGCCAGCAGCGGGGGACAGCCCACAGATACGCAGTATTTT
TRBV6-1	NA	14	few	TRBJ2-5	CAWGYDRLQETQYF	TGTGCCTGGGGGTACGACAGACTCCAAGAGACCCAGTACTTC
TRBV7-9	NA	12	many	TRBJ2-3	CASSPDSGTQYF	TGTGCCAGCAGCCCAGACAGCGGTACGCAGTATTTT
TRBV12-3/TRBV12-4	NA	13	many	TRBJ1-6	CASSRGVHSPLHF	TGTGCCAGCAGCCGTGGGGTTCATTCACCCCTCCACTTT
TRBV11-2	NA	15	NA	TRBJ1-1	CASSSLGPSGTEAFF	TGTGCCAGCAGCTCCCTTGGTCCCTCGGGGACTGAAGCTTTCTTT
TRBV5-1	NA	14	many	TRBJ1-1	CASSLGAGKTEAFF	TGCGCCAGCAGCTTGGGTGCAGGGAAGACTGAAGCTTTCTTT
TRBV7-2	NA	15	few	TRBJ2-1	CASSLGTATYNEQFF	TGTGCCAGCAGCTTAGGGACTGCGACTTACAATGAGCAGTTCTTC
TRBV20-1	TRBD2	11	many	TRBJ2-1	CSAQRLAGLFF	TGCAGTGCTCAGCGACTAGCGGGGCTGTTCTTC
TRBV5-6	TRBD1	16	many	TRBJ1-5	CASSLYRGQGNQPQHF	TGTGCCAGCAGCTTGTACAGGGGGCAGGGCAATCAGCCCCAGCATTTT